What follows are 11 T cell receptor beta chains derived from one specimen sequenced in a study of CD8 T cells in Susac syndrome (dated by TCRdb to about 2019). Libraries were made using the immunoSEQ multiplex PCR assay. RNA was extracted using the RNeasy kit, and roughly 0.5 to 1 ug of the RNA was reverse transcribed with random hexamers. TCRdb's own reprocessing of the public reads used fastp at Q25 and MiXCR and kept productive beta chains. Under each unique CDR3 protein, matching rows form one entry showing the most common genes and DNA. A total of about 180,000 distinct CDR3 sequences appear in this sample, 90% to 95% of them only once. The ten largest clones capture approximately 0.099% of the sample. Sequenced material: CD4+ T cells from PBMCs. The source of these receptors is a human donor with Susac syndrome.

The J gene is TRBJ2-1, the V gene TRBV20-1; D remains unclear. This CDR3 is built from 17 residues. The germline V and J ends were trimmed by 1 base and 0 bases, with 16 bases remaining between them. Germline-derived CDR1 and CDR2 are DFQATT and SNEGSKA (reference sequence). DNA of the CDR3: TGCAGTGCTAGAGGCCCCGAAGCGCGAAGCTCCTACAATGAGCAGTTCTTC. Translated, it gives CSARGPEARSSYNEQFF.

The rearrangement uses TRBV6-5 and TRBJ2-7, with 7 positions matching TRBD2. The CDR3 sequence is 15 residues long. Per germline, CDR1 MNHEY and CDR2 SVGAGI. With V trimmed by 2 bases and J by 2 bases, 6 bases remained unmatched. Written as DNA, the CDR3 is TGTGCCAGCAGTTACGTGGGGGGGTTTGCCTACGAGCAGTACTTC. This translates into CASSYVGGFAYEQYF.

This clonotype was counted once. The rearrangement links TRBV12-3 or TRBV12-4 to TRBJ1-4; D not resolved. This CDR3 spans 14 amino acids. V lost 6 bases and J 5 bases, leaving 13 bases between the germline ends. The DNA for the CDR3 is TGTGCCAGCAGACCTTCCGGGGTGAATGAAAAACTGTTTTTT. Its translation: CASRPSGVNEKLFF.

This clonotype has a single count. The junction does not match germline at one end; this may be a read error. V gene TRBV2 combines with J gene TRBJ1-3; no clear D gene. The CDR3 is 13 amino acids. CDR1 and CDR2 from the germline V gene are SNHLY and FYNNEI. The CDR3 coding sequence is TGTGCCAGCACTGCGGTCTCTGAAAACACCATATATTTT. It translates to CASTAVSENTIYF.

This chain links TRBV2 with TRBJ2-5; maybe TRBD2 (6 bases). V shed 4 bases and J shed 5 bases, with 14 bases lying between them. The CDR3 is 14 amino acids. In germline, CDR1 is SNHLY, CDR2 FYNNEI. The CDR3 nucleotides read TGTGCCAGCAGTGCCGGAGGGTCAAGGGAGACCCAGTACTTC. Protein product: CASSAGGSRETQYF.

J is TRBJ2-1 and V is TRBV4-2, with unresolved D. The germline gives CDR1 LGHNA, CDR2 YNFKEQ. Between the trimmed V and J ends, which lost 0 bases and 0 bases, there was a span of 12 bases. CDR3 length equals 17 residues. CDR3 region: CASSQEVAATSYNEQFF. The CDR3 DNA reads as TGTGCCAGCAGCCAAGAAGTGGCAGCGACCTCCTACAATGAGCAGTTCTTC.

The chain employs TRBV5-1 and TRBJ2-1, with TRBD2 matching over 7 bases. J gave up 10 bases and V 0 bases, and 4 bases lay outside the gene matches. The germline gives CDR1 SGHRS, CDR2 YFSETQ. CDR3 length: 13 residues. The DNA of the CDR3 is TGCGCCAGCAGCTTGGTGGGGGGGAACGAGCAGTTCTTC. Amino acid sequence: CASSLVGGNEQFF.

This chain links TRBV11-1 with TRBJ2-5, with 11 bases fitting TRBD1. Germline CDR1 reads SGHAT; CDR2 reads FQDESV (reference sequence). There are 20 residues in the CDR3. The V and J ends lost 2 bases and 1 base, in that order; junction bases with no gene match: 15. The DNA of the CDR3 is TGTGCCAGCAGCTTAACCCGAACATGGACAGGGGGCATCGTCCAAGAGACCCAGTACTTC. It encodes CASSLTRTWTGGIVQETQYF.

For the CDR3, the DNA is TGCAGTGCTAGAGATAGCAGGGGGCTTCACAACGAGCAGTACTTC. It yields the protein CSARDSRGLHNEQYF. The chain recombines TRBV20-1 with TRBJ2-7; TRBD1 matches at 8 bases. Germline CDR1 and CDR2: DFQATT and SNEGSKA (reference sequence). This CDR3 is 15 amino acids long. V lost 0 bases and J lost 5; bases outside the gene matches: 9.

The genes are TRBV7-9 and TRBJ2-1; D is unresolved. V dropped 5 bases and J dropped 6 bases, with 23 bases sitting between them. The germline V gene encodes CDR1 SEHNR and CDR2 FQNEAQ (reference sequence). This CDR3 is 17 amino acids long. This chain's CDR3 is CASSQIGSTSRGNEQFF. In DNA form, the CDR3 reads TGTGCCAGCAGCCAGATAGGCTCGACTTCGAGAGGCAATGAGCAGTTCTTC.

The CDR3 DNA reads TGTGCCAGCAGTTTACAGCAGAACACTGAAGCTTTCTTT. Translation: CASSLQQNTEAFF. The chain joins TRBV12-3 or TRBV12-4 to TRBJ1-1, with D uncertain. Between the trimmed V and J ends, which lost 2 bases and 1 base, there was a span of 5 bases. The CDR3 sequence is 13 residues long.